This TCR beta chain came from a study of cytomegalovirus exposure and HLA in healthy donors. As for the study in general: Across 350 to 400 genotyped donors, just over 80% landed in the Caucasian-associated ancestry cluster.

PCR amplification relied on 60 Vbeta primers (plus 13 Jbeta primers). Assay: immunoSEQ multiplex PCR; the TCRdb copy retains only in-frame clones and omits some. The sample shows some 100,000 clones, around three quarters of them seen only once. This clone turned up a few times. The CDR3 has 17 residues. The V and J ends lost 0 bases and 2 bases, in that order; junction bases with no gene match: 4. CDR1 is LNHNV and CDR2 is YYDKDF in the germline V gene (reference sequence). V usage is TRBV15 and J usage is TRBJ2-6, with 7 nucleotides matching TRBD2. The TCR sequence derives from a female donor in good health and CMV-seropositive. The sequenced material came from PBMCs. The CDR3 spells CATSRDGGGAGANVLTF. CDR3 DNA: TGTGCCACCAGCAGAGATGGCGGGGGTGCTGGGGCCAACGTCCTGACTTTC.